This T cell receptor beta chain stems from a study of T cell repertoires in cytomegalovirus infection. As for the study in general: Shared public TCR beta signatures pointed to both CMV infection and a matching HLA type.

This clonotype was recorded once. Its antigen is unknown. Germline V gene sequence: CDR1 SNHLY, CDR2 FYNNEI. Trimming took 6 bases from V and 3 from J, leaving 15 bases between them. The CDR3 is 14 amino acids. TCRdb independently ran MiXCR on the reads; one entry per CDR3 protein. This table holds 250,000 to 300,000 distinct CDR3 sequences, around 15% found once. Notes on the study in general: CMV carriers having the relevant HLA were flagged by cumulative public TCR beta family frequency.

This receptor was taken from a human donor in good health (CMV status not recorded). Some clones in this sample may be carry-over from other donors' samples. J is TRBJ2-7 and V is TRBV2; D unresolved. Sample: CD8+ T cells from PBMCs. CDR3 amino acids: CASRTYLGVYEQYF. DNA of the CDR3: TGTGCCAGCAGGACCTACTTAGGAGTCTACGAGCAGTACTTC.